The rows below give T cell receptor beta chains drawn from one sample of a study of blood T cell repertoires in COVID-19. Clones were read by immunoSEQ multiplex PCR, and TCRdb kept only the in-frame ones, dropping some. Altogether about 110,000 clones are present, over 60% being singletons, with the ten largest covering about 3.7%. The specimen sequenced was peripheral blood. These receptor sequences come from a woman of 80 years or more with acute or convalescent COVID-19. CDR3s include the opening cysteine and the closing phenylalanine or tryptophan. Fields, in order: V gene, clone size, J gene, D gene, CDR3 DNA, CDR3 protein. The D gene is left open where the match is weak. A row's size may be missing; if present it is once, few, many or a size class.

>TRBV4-1|NA|TRBJ1-3|NA
TGCGCCAGCAGCCAAGAAGGCAGGGTCTCCTCTGGAAACACCATATATTTT
CASSQEGRVSSGNTIYF
>TRBV3-1/TRBV3-2|NA|TRBJ2-5|TRBD2
TGTGCCAGCAGCCAATGGGGGACTAGCGGGGCCCAAGAGACCCAGTACTTC
CASSQWGTSGAQETQYF
>TRBV19|NA|TRBJ1-2|TRBD1
TGTGCCAGCGGGACAGGGACTAACTATGGCTACACCTTC
CASGTGTNYGYTF
>TRBV19|few|TRBJ2-1|TRBD2
TGTGCCAGTAGTATAGACAGCCACCGGGGAGGGGAGCAGTTCTTC
CASSIDSHRGGEQFF
>TRBV11-2|few|TRBJ2-3|TRBD2
TGTGCCAGCAGCTTAGATCCGGGACTAGCGGGGGTTAGGGACACAGATACGCAGTATTTT
CASSLDPGLAGVRDTDTQYF
>TRBV7-2|few|TRBJ1-2|NA
TGTGCCAGCAGCTTAGATGGCCAGGGGCACCGGTACTATGGCTACACCTTC
CASSLDGQGHRYYGYTF
>TRBV7-9|NA|TRBJ2-7|NA
TGTGCCAGCAGCTTACAGGGGAGCAGGTACTTC
CASSLQGSRYF
>TRBV3-1/TRBV3-2|NA|TRBJ1-2|NA
TGTGCCAGCAGCCAAGGAGGAGGGGCTTGGGGCTACACCTTC
CASSQGGGAWGYTF
>TRBV19|once|TRBJ2-3|NA
TGTGCCAGTAGTATAGGACAGTCCACAGATACGCAGTATTTT
CASSIGQSTDTQYF
>TRBV27|NA|TRBJ1-2|NA
TGTGCCAGCGGTTACTCCTTCCGCTACACCTTC
CASGYSFRYTF
>TRBV6-5|many|TRBJ2-1|TRBD2
TGTGCCAGCAGGGAGCGGGGGGGGTACAATGAGCAGTTCTTC
CASRERGGYNEQFF
>TRBV6-5|NA|TRBJ1-2|NA
TGTGCCAGCAGACAGGAGAAGAACTATGGCTACACCTTC
CASRQEKNYGYTF
>TRBV19|once|TRBJ1-4|NA
TGTGCCAGTAGTCCTCGACAGAATATTAATGAAAAACTGTTTTTT
CASSPRQNINEKLFF
>TRBV19|few|TRBJ1-2|NA
TGTGCCAGTAGTCCACCGTTCGGAGATGGCTACACCTTC
CASSPPFGDGYTF
>TRBV2|NA|TRBJ2-6|NA
TGTGCCAGCAGTACCCCAGGGTACTCTGGGGCCAACGTCCTGACTTTC
CASSTPGYSGANVLTF
>TRBV7-6|NA|TRBJ2-2|TRBD1
TGTGCCAGCAGCCCTCAGGGGGCGCGGACCGGGGAGCTGTTTTTT
CASSPQGARTGELFF
>TRBV6-5|NA|TRBJ1-2|NA
TGTGCCAGCAGTTACGTTGGGCAGCCAAGGAATGGCTACACCTTC
CASSYVGQPRNGYTF
>TRBV3-1/TRBV3-2|once|TRBJ2-7|NA
TGTGCCAGCAGTAGACTAGATGGCTACGAGCAGTACTTC
CASSRLDGYEQYF
>TRBV12-3/TRBV12-4|few|TRBJ1-1|TRBD1
TGTGCCAGCAGCAGGACAGGGACCACTGAAGCTTTCTTT
CASSRTGTTEAFF
>TRBV29-1|NA|TRBJ2-1|TRBD1
TGCAGCGGAGGGGGCCCTTTGGTAGACAATGAGCAGTTCTTC
CSGGGPLVDNEQFF
>TRBV3-1/TRBV3-2|NA|TRBJ2-3|TRBD2
TGTGCCAGCAGCCAAGATCGGACTAGCGGGAGGGAGAGGCAGTATTTT
CASSQDRTSGRERQYF
>TRBV9|once|TRBJ1-4|NA
TGTGCCAGCAGCGTAGGGGCAGGGGCTAATGAAAAACTGTTTTTT
CASSVGAGANEKLFF
>TRBV5-1|NA|TRBJ2-1|TRBD2
TGCGCCAGCAGCTCCGAGCGGGAGCCATACAATGAGCAGTTCTTC
CASSSEREPYNEQFF
>TRBV19|few|TRBJ1-4|TRBD1
TGTGCCAGTAGTATGAACAGGGGTTCTAATGAAAAACTGTTTTTT
CASSMNRGSNEKLFF
>TRBV5-1|NA|TRBJ1-4|NA
TGCGCCAGCAGCGTGGACAATCCAACTAATGAAAAACTGTTTTTT
CASSVDNPTNEKLFF
>TRBV29-1|NA|TRBJ1-4|NA
TGCAGCGTCACAGGGAGTCCAAGTAATGAAAAACTGTTTTTT
CSVTGSPSNEKLFF
>TRBV12-3/TRBV12-4|NA|TRBJ1-1|NA
TGTGCCAGCAGTTTGACAGGAAACACTGAAGCTTTCTTT
CASSLTGNTEAFF
>TRBV12-5|NA|TRBJ1-6|NA
TGTGCTAGTGGTTTGGGCAGCTATAATTCACCCCTCCACTTT
CASGLGSYNSPLHF
>TRBV29-1|NA|TRBJ2-5|TRBD1
TGCAGCACCTTACAGGGGGCTGGGGAGACCCAGTACTTC
CSTLQGAGETQYF
>TRBV7-9|NA|TRBJ2-7|TRBD2
TGTGCCAGCAGTCTCACTAGCGGAGGGGGCTACGAGCAGTACTTC
CASSLTSGGGYEQYF
>TRBV19|NA|TRBJ1-5|NA
TGTGCCAGTAGTATCAGGGGAGTAGCAAATCAGCCCCAGCATTTT
CASSIRGVANQPQHF
>TRBV27|NA|TRBJ2-7|TRBD2
TGTGCCAGCAGAACTAGCGGGGGGCATTCCTACGAGCAGTACTTC
CASRTSGGHSYEQYF
>TRBV7-8|NA|TRBJ2-3|NA
TGTGCCAGCAGCTTAGACAGGCCCACAGATACGCAGTATTTT
CASSLDRPTDTQYF
>TRBV6-5|medium-sized|TRBJ2-3|NA
TGTGCCAGCAGTTACGGCCCGGGATCTAGCACAGATACGCAGTATTTT
CASSYGPGSSTDTQYF
>TRBV9|NA|TRBJ2-1|NA
TGTGCCAGCAGCGTACTGGACAGTACCCCTTACAATGAGCAGTTCTTC
CASSVLDSTPYNEQFF
>TRBV3-1/TRBV3-2|once|TRBJ1-2|TRBD1
TGTGCCAGCGGTTGGGAAAACAGGGGTGGTGTTGGCTACACCTTC
CASGWENRGGVGYTF
>TRBV5-1|NA|TRBJ1-4|NA
TGCGCCAGCAGCGAAACAGGAGCGAGGGGGGAAAAACTGTTTTTT
CASSETGARGEKLFF
>TRBV5-4|NA|TRBJ2-1|TRBD2
TGTGCCAGCAGCTTCGGGGGGACGCCAAATGAGCAGTTCTTC
CASSFGGTPNEQFF
>TRBV13|NA|TRBJ1-2|NA
TGTGCCAGCAGCTTAAGAGGGTTCTCCGGCTACACCTTC
CASSLRGFSGYTF
>TRBV5-1|few|TRBJ2-7|NA
TGCGCCAGCAGCTTGAGGGCGGGATCCTACGAGCAGTACTTC
CASSLRAGSYEQYF
>TRBV5-1|once|TRBJ2-2|TRBD2
TGCGCCAGCAGCTTGGCGGCGGGGGGGCCCGGCACCGGGGAGCTGTTTTTT
CASSLAAGGPGTGELFF
>TRBV30|few|TRBJ2-4|TRBD2
TGTGCCTGGAGTGTACAAGGCGGGAGTAACATTCAGTACTTC
CAWSVQGGSNIQYF
>TRBV6-5|NA|TRBJ1-3|NA
TGTGCCAGCAGCCGGACAGTCAACTCTGGAAACACCATATATTTT
CASSRTVNSGNTIYF
>TRBV7-8|NA|TRBJ1-5|TRBD1
TGTGCCAGCAGCCCAGGACAGGGGATCCAGCCCCAGCATTTT
CASSPGQGIQPQHF
>TRBV2|NA|TRBJ1-1|NA
TGTGCCAGCAGAACAGGCTTTCCGAACACTGAAGCTTTCTTT
CASRTGFPNTEAFF
>TRBV5-1|NA|TRBJ2-1|TRBD1
TGCGCCAGCAGCGAATACCGGACAGGGGTCGGGAATGAGCAGTTCTTC
CASSEYRTGVGNEQFF
>TRBV28|few|TRBJ2-2|NA
TGTGCCAGCAGCCAAGGACAAATTAACACCGGGGAGCTGTTTTTT
CASSQGQINTGELFF
>TRBV19|NA|TRBJ2-1|NA
TGTGCCAGTAGTCTACAGGGATCCCTCTACAATGAGCAGTTCTTC
CASSLQGSLYNEQFF
>TRBV7-9|few|TRBJ1-1|TRBD1
TGTGCCAGCGTACAGGGGGTGAACACTGAAGCTTTCTTT
CASVQGVNTEAFF
>TRBV4-2|once|TRBJ2-7|NA
TGTGCCAGCAGCCAAGATCTGCTAGTAGGATCCTACGAGCAGTACTTC
CASSQDLLVGSYEQYF
>TRBV2|NA|TRBJ2-1|TRBD2
TGTGCCAGCAGTGGGGTCAGTAGCGGGAGAACCTACAATGAGCAGTTCTTC
CASSGVSSGRTYNEQFF
>TRBV5-6|few|TRBJ2-4|TRBD1
TGTGCCAGCAGCTTGGGGGGACAGTCCGAAAACATTCAGTACTTC
CASSLGGQSENIQYF
>TRBV3-1/TRBV3-2|NA|TRBJ2-5|TRBD1
TGTGCCAGCAGCCAAGGATTCAGGGGGCCGACCCAGTACTTC
CASSQGFRGPTQYF
>TRBV19|NA|TRBJ1-2|TRBD1
TGTGCCAGTAGCCTCCAGCCGGGACAGGGGCTCTACACCTTC
CASSLQPGQGLYTF
>TRBV15|NA|TRBJ1-4|TRBD1
TGTCAACACCACAGGGGGCCTTTCGAAGAAAAACTGTTTTTT
CQHHRGPFEEKLFF
>TRBV5-1|NA|TRBJ2-3|NA
TGCGCCAGCAGCATAGGAGATTTTTCCACAGATACGCAGTATTTT
CASSIGDFSTDTQYF
>TRBV5-1|NA|TRBJ2-3|TRBD2
TGCGCCAGCAGCTTCCGACTAGCGGGAGCTAGCACAGATACGCAGTATTTT
CASSFRLAGASTDTQYF
>TRBV18|NA|TRBJ1-1|NA
TGTGCCAGCTCACTCACACACGGGGAAAACACTGAAGCTTTCTTT
CASSLTHGENTEAFF
>TRBV5-4|NA|TRBJ2-5|NA
TGTGCCAGCAGCTTGGCTAATCAAGAGACCCAGTACTTC
CASSLANQETQYF
>TRBV7-2|NA|TRBJ2-3|TRBD1
TGTGCCAGCAGCCCTGGACAGGACACAGATACGCAGTATTTT
CASSPGQDTDTQYF